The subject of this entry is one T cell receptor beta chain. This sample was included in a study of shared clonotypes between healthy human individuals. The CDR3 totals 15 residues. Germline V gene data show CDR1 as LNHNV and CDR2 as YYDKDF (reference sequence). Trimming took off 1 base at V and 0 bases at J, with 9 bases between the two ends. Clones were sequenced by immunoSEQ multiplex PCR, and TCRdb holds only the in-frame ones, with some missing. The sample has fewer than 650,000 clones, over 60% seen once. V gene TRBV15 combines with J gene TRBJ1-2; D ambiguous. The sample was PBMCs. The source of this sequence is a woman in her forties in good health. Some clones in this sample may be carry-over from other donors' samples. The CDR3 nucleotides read TGTGCCACCAGCAGAGTTTCGGGTTCTAACTATGGCTACACCTTC. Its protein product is CATSRVSGSNYGYTF.